This is a list of T cell receptor beta chains from one sample in a study of blood T cells in healthy people across ages. TCRdb reprocessed the 5' RACE reads via MiXCR and lists one record per CDR3 protein. The data contain around 1,500,000 distinct CDR3 sequences, roughly 40% of them singletons. The source material was blood. These receptors came from a woman under 30 in good health. Both conserved end residues are part of each CDR3.

J,V,CDR3
TRBJ1-5,TRBV6-1,CASSECGSNQPQHF
TRBJ1-5,TRBV5-1,CASSLGHGDSNQPQHF
TRBJ2-1,TRBV9,CASSVVASGGAGSYNEQFF
TRBJ2-7,TRBV27,CASSLSAFPYEQYF
TRBJ2-1,TRBV12-3/TRBV12-4,CASSSPRGGGAQNEQFF
TRBJ1-2,TRBV6-2/TRBV6-3,CASGTFYGYTF
TRBJ2-6,TRBV27,CASRHLPGQAIRGANVLTF
TRBJ2-1,TRBV5-1,CASSSTGATYNEQFF
TRBJ2-3,TRBV15,CATSGEPGTGGGTQYF
TRBJ1-1,TRBV6-5,CASSYSIYGTEAFF
TRBJ2-4,TRBV12-3/TRBV12-4,CASSLRDMLAKNIQYF
TRBJ2-7,TRBV4-1,CASSPTGFEQYF
TRBJ1-4,TRBV18,CASSPTPGRDDEKLFF
TRBJ2-7,TRBV4-1,CASSQRENSYEQYF
TRBJ2-2,TRBV25-1,CASTLSGTNAGELFF
TRBJ2-5,TRBV9,CASSSPSRQGQEETQYF
TRBJ2-2,TRBV3-1,CAASGGRATGELFF
TRBJ1-2,TRBV12-3/TRBV12-4,CASGLGGTGPGGYTF
TRBJ2-1,TRBV4-1,CTSSPGLPQGWEQFF
TRBJ2-5,TRBV10-3,CAISESNGAYKEQYF
TRBJ2-5,TRBV2,CASSEVDLWGETQYF
TRBJ1-1,TRBV5-1,CASSLSQGTEAFF
TRBJ1-2,TRBV2,CASTTGGGHYGYTF
TRBJ2-5,TRBV7-2,CASSLIAGSGTQYF
TRBJ2-7,TRBV6-4,CASTQFEEQYF
TRBJ1-1,TRBV27,CASTLGDITGTAFF
TRBJ1-2,TRBV20-1,CSASVSGYTF
TRBJ2-3,TRBV7-9,CASSLAGPSSTDTQYF
TRBJ1-2,TRBV2,CASSARRYDGYTF
TRBJ2-5,TRBV12-5,CASGSDRGYQETQYF
TRBJ2-3,TRBV20-1,CSARQGTTSTDTQYF
TRBJ2-2,TRBV25-1,CASTRQNTGELFF